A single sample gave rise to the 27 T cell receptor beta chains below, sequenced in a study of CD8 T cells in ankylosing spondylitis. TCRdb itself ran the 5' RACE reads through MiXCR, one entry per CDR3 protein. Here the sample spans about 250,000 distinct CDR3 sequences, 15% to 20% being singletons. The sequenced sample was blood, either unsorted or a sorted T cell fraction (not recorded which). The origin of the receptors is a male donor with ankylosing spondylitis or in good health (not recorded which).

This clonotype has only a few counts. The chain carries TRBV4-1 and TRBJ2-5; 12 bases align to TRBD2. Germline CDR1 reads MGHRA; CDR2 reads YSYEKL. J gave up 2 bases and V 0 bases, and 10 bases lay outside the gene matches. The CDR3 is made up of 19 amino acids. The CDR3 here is CASSQESGLAGGEQETQYF. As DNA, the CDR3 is TGCGCCAGCAGCCAAGAATCCGGGCTAGCGGGAGGGGAGCAAGAGACCCAGTACTTC.

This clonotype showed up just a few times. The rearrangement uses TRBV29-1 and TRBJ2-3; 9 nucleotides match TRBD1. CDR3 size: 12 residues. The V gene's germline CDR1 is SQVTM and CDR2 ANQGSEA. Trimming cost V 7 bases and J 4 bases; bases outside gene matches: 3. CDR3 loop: CSARTGADTQYF. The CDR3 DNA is TGCAGCGCTCGGACAGGGGCAGATACGCAGTATTTT.

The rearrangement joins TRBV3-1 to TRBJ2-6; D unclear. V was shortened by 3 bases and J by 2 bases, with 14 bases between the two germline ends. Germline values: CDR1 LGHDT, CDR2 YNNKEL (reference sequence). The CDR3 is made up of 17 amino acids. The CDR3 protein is CASSHTDSPPGANVLTF. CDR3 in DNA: TGTGCCAGCAGCCACACCGATTCTCCCCCTGGGGCCAACGTCCTGACTTTC.

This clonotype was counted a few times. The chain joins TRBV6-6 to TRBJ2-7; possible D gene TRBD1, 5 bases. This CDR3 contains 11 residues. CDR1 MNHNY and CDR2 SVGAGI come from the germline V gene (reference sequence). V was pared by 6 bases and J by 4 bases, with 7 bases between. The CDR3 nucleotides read TGTGCCAGCAGGAAGGGGTACGAGCAGTACTTC. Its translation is CASRKGYEQYF.

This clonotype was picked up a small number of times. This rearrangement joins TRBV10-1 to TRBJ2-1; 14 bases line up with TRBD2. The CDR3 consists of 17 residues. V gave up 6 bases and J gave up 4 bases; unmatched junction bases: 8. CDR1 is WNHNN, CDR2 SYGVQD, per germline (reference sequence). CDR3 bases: TGCGCCAGCAGCCCCGGACTAGCGGGAGGCAAATACAATGAGCAGTTCTTC. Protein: CASSPGLAGGKYNEQFF.

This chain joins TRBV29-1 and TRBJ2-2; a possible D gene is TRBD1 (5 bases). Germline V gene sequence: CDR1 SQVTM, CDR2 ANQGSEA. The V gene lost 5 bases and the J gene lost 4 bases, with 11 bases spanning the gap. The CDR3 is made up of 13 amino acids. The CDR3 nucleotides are TGCAGCGTTTCCGTCAGGGCCACCGGGGAGCTGTTTTTT. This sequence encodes CSVSVRATGELFF.

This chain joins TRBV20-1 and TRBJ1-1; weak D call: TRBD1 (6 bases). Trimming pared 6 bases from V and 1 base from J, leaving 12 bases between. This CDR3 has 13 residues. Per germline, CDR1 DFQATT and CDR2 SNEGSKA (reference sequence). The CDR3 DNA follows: TGCAGTGCGACGGACAGATCGAACACTGAAGCTTTCTTT. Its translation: CSATDRSNTEAFF.

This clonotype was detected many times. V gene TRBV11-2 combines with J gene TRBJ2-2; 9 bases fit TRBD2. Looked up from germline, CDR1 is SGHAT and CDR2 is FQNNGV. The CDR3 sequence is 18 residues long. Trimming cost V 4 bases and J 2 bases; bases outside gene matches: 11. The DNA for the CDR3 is TGTGCCAGCAGCTCTTGGCCCAGACTAGCGGATAACACCGGGGAGCTGTTTTTT. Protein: CASSSWPRLADNTGELFF.

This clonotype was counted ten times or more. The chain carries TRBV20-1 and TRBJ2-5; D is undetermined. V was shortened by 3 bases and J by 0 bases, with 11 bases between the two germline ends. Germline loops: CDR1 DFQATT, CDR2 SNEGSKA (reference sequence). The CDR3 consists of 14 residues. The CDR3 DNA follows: TGCAGTGCTAGGGGTCTGACGTACCAAGAGACCCAGTACTTC. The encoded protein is CSARGLTYQETQYF.

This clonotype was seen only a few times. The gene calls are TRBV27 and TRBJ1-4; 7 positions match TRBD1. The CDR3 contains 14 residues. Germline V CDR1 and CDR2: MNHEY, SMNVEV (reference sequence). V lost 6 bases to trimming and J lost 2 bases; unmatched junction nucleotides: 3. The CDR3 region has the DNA TGTGCCAGCAGCAACAGGGGCACTAATGAAAAACTGTTTTTT. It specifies CASSNRGTNEKLFF.

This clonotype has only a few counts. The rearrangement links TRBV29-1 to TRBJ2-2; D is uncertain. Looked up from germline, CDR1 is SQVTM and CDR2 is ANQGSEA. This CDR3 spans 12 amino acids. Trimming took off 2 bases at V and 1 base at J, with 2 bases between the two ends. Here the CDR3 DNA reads TGCAGCGTTGAACAGAACACCGGGGAGCTGTTTTTT. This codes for CSVEQNTGELFF.

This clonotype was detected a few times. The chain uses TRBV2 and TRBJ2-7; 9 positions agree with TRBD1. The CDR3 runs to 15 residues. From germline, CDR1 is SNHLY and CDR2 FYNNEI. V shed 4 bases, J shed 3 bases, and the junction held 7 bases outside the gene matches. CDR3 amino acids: CASSGWTGVDYEQYF. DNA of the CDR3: TGTGCCAGCAGTGGATGGACAGGGGTCGACTACGAGCAGTACTTC.

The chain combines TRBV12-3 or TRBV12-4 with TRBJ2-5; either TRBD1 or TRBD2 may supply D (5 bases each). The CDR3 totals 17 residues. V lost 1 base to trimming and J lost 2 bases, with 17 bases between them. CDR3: CASSLEGVGTSQETQYF. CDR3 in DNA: TGTGCCAGCAGTTTAGAAGGCGTCGGGACGAGTCAAGAGACCCAGTACTTC.

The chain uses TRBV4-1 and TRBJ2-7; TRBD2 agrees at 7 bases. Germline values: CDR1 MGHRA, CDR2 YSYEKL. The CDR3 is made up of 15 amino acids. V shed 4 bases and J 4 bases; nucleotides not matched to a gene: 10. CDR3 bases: TGCGCCAGCAGCCCCTCTAGGCTAGCGGTTTACGAGCAGTACTTC. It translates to CASSPSRLAVYEQYF.

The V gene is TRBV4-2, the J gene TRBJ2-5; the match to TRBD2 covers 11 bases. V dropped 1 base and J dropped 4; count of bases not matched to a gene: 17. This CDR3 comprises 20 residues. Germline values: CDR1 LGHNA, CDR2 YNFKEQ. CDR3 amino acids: CASSQVEIAGGLREGETQYF. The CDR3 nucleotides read TGTGCCAGCAGCCAAGTGGAAATAGCGGGAGGGCTGCGAGAGGGAGAGACCCAGTACTTC.

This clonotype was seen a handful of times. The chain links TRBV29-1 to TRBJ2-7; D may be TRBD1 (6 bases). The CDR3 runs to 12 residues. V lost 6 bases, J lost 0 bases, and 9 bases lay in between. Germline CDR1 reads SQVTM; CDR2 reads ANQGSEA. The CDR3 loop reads CSVGDTSYEQYF. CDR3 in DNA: TGCAGCGTGGGGGACACCTCCTACGAGCAGTACTTC.

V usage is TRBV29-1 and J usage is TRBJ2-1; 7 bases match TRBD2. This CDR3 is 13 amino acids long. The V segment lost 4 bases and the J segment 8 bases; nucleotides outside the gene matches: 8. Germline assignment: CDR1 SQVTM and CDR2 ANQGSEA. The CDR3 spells CSVGVGEGYEQFF. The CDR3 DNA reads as TGCAGCGTTGGGGTGGGGGAGGGCTATGAGCAGTTCTTC.

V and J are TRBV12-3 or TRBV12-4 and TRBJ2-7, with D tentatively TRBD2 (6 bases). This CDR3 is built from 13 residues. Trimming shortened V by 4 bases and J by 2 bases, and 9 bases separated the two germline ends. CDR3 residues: CASSSASAYEQYF. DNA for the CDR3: TGTGCCAGCAGTTCGGCTAGCGCCTACGAGCAGTACTTC.

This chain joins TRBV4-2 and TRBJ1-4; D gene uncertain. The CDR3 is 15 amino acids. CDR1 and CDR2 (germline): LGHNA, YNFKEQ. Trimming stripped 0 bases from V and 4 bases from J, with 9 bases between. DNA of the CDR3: TGTGCCAGCAGCCAAGAAGCGGGTCTTAATGAAAAACTGTTTTTT. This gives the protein CASSQEAGLNEKLFF.

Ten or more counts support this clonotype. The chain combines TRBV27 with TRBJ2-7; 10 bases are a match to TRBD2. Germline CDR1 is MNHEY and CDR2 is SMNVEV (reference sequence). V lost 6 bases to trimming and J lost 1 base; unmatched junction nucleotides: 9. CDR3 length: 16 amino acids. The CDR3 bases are TGTGCCAGCAGCGTGGGGCTAGCGGGAGCGTCCTACGAGCAGTACTTC. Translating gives CASSVGLAGASYEQYF.

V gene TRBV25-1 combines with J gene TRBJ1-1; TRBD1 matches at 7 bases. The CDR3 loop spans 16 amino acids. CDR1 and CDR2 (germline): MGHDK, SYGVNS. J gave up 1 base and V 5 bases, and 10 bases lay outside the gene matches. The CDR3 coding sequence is TGTGCCAGCAGTACCTGGGGGGGACAGCAGAACACTGAAGCTTTCTTT. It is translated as CASSTWGGQQNTEAFF.

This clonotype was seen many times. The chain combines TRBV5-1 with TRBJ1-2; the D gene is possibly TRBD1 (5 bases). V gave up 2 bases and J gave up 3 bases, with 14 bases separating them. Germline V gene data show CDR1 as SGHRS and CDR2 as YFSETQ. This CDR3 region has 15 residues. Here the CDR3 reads CASSFVAGTYYGYTF. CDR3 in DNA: TGCGCCAGCAGCTTCGTCGCAGGGACTTACTATGGCTACACCTTC.

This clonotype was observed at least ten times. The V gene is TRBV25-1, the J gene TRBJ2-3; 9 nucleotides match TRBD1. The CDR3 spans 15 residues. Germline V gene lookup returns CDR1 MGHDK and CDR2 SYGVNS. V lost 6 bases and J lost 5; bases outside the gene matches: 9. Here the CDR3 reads CASSLWTGVEDTQYF. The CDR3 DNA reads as TGTGCCAGCAGCCTCTGGACAGGGGTGGAAGATACGCAGTATTTT.

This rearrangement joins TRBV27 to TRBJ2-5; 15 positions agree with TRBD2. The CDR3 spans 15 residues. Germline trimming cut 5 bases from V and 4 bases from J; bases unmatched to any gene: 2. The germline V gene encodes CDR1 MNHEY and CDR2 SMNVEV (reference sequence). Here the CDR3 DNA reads TGTGCCAGCAGTACGGGACTAGCGGGAGGAGAGACCCAGTACTTC. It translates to CASSTGLAGGETQYF.

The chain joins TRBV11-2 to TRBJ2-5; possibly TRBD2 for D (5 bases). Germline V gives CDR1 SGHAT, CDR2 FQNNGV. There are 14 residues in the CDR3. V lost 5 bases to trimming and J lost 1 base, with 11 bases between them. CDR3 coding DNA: TGTGCCAGCAGCCCCCCCAGCGGCCAAGAGACCCAGTACTTC. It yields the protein CASSPPSGQETQYF.

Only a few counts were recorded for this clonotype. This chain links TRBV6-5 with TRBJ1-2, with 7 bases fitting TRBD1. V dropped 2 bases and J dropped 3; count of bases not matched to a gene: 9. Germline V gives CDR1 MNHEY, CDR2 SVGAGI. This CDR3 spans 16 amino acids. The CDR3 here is CASSYLPGDSYYGYTF. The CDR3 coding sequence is TGTGCCAGCAGTTACCTACCGGGGGACAGCTACTATGGCTACACCTTC.

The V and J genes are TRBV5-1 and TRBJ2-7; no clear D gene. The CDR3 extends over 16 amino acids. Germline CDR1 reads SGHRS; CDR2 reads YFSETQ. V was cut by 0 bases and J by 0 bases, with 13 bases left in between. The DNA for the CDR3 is TGCGCCAGCAGCTTGGCCTCGCGGCTGAGCTCCTACGAGCAGTACTTC. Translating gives CASSLASRLSSYEQYF. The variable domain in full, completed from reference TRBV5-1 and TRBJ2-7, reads KAGVTQTPRYLIKTRGQQVTLSCSPISGHRSVSWYQQTPGQGLQFLFEYFSETQRNKGNFPGRFSGRQFSNSRSEMNVSTLELGDSALYLCASSLASRLSSYEQYFGPGTRLTVT.